This is a list of T cell receptor beta chains from one sample in a study of T cell repertoires in cytomegalovirus infection. Each CDR3 protein is one row after TCRdb ran MiXCR on the reads. The sample comprises roughly 500,000 distinct CDR3 sequences, around 35% of which are singletons, and roughly 15% rests with the top ten. Antigen specificity for these receptors is unknown. The specimen was cultured PBMCs, collected from culture after CMV antigen stimulation. The origin of the receptors is a human donor in good health (CMV status not recorded). Some clones in this sample may be carry-over from other donors' samples. Each CDR3 is given with its conserved first and last residue. Fields, in order: clone size, V gene, D gene, J gene, CDR3 length, CDR3 protein, CDR3 DNA. D genes are given only for firm matches. Clone size is given for some rows only: seen once, a few or many times, or a class if the clone is expanded.

>NA|TRBV4-1|NA|TRBJ2-2|15
CASNEADLNTGELFF
TGCGCCAGCAACGAGGCAGATCTTAACACCGGGGAGCTGTTTTTT
>few|TRBV7-9|NA|TRBJ2-5|16
CASSLVSRQNQETQYF
TGTGCCAGCAGCTTAGTGTCTCGGCAGAATCAAGAGACCCAGTACTTC
>few|TRBV11-2|NA|TRBJ1-5|15
CASSLKGYSNQPQHF
TGTGCCAGCAGCTTAAAGGGTTATAGCAATCAGCCCCAGCATTTT
>NA|TRBV2|NA|TRBJ1-2|14
CASSEAVVNYGYTF
TGTGCCAGCAGTGAAGCTGTAGTTAACTATGGCTACACCTTC
>NA|TRBV20-1|NA|TRBJ1-4|13
CRENRKTNEKLFF
TGCAGGGAAAACAGGAAAACTAATGAAAAACTGTTTTTT
>once|TRBV15|NA|TRBJ2-1|16
CATSRDKEASNNEQFF
TGTGCCACCAGCAGAGATAAAGAGGCTAGCAACAATGAGCAGTTCTTC
>few|TRBV27|NA|TRBJ1-5|15
CASSLGPDGNQPQHF
TGTGCCAGCAGTTTGGGACCCGACGGAAATCAGCCCCAGCATTTT
>NA|TRBV6-6|TRBD2|TRBJ2-3|14
CASRGLAGEGTQYF
TGTGCCAGCAGGGGTCTAGCGGGAGAGGGTACGCAGTATTTT
>NA|TRBV7-8|NA|TRBJ1-1|15
CASSFIGGPNTEAFF
TGTGCCAGCAGCTTTATAGGAGGGCCGAACACTGAAGCTTTCTTT
>NA|TRBV7-8|NA|TRBJ1-6|15
CASSLVGTVNSPLHF
TGTGCCAGCAGCTTAGTAGGGACCGTCAATTCACCCCTCCACTTT
>NA|TRBV7-9|NA|TRBJ1-3|16
CASSLSRGPDRNTIYF
TGTGCCAGCAGCTTATCGAGGGGTCCTGATCGGAACACCATATATTTT
>many|TRBV19|NA|TRBJ1-5|14
CASSTLRANQPQHF
TGTGCCAGTAGTACCTTACGGGCCAATCAGCCCCAGCATTTT
>NA|TRBV7-2|NA|TRBJ2-1|13
CASSPPGTEEQFF
TGTGCCAGCAGCCCACCTGGGACGGAGGAGCAGTTCTTC
>many|TRBV7-2|NA|TRBJ2-1|14
CASSLTGRVDEQFF
TGTGCCAGCAGCCTTACAGGGAGGGTGGATGAGCAGTTCTTC
>NA|TRBV10-3|TRBD2|TRBJ2-5|16
CAISGTIAGAQETQYF
TGTGCCATCAGTGGGACTATAGCGGGAGCCCAAGAGACCCAGTACTTC
>few|TRBV4-1|NA|TRBJ2-3|11
CASSQSTEQYF
TGCGCCAGCAGCCAATCTACTGAGCAGTATTTT
>NA|TRBV4-2|NA|TRBJ2-6|18
CASSQEDRRSSGANVLTF
TGTGCCAGCAGCCAAGAAGACAGGAGGAGCTCTGGGGCCAACGTCCTGACTTTC
>few|TRBV12-3/TRBV12-4|NA|TRBJ1-1|12
CASSSQYTEAFF
TGTGCCAGCAGTTCGCAGTACACTGAAGCTTTCTTT
>NA|TRBV7-9|NA|TRBJ1-2|17
CASSNRDAGLPAYGYTF
TGTGCCAGCAGCAACCGGGACGCAGGTCTTCCAGCCTACGGCTACACCTTC
>NA|TRBV20-1|NA|TRBJ2-7|15
CSAHQPQGPAYEQYF
TGCAGTGCCCACCAGCCCCAGGGGCCGGCCTACGAGCAGTACTTC
>few|TRBV19|NA|TRBJ2-3|15
CASSMMSGGGDTQYF
TGTGCCAGTAGTATGATGTCCGGAGGGGGAGATACGCAGTATTTT
>NA|TRBV4-3|TRBD1|TRBJ1-2|17
CASSQSLGQSSPYGYTF
TGCGCCAGCAGCCAATCCTTGGGACAGTCAAGCCCCTATGGCTACACCTTC
>NA|TRBV24-1|NA|TRBJ1-2|13
CATSDTSMWGYTF
TGTGCCACCAGTGACACCAGTATGTGGGGCTACACCTTC
>NA|TRBV20-1|TRBD1|TRBJ2-3|17
CSARSFLGQGISDTQYF
TGCAGTGCTAGAAGTTTTTTGGGACAGGGAATTTCGGATACGCAGTATTTT
>NA|TRBV7-2|TRBD1|TRBJ2-3|16
CASSLGGAGGADTQYF
TGTGCCAGCAGCTTAGGTGGGGCAGGGGGCGCTGATACGCAGTATTTT
>once|TRBV20-1|NA|TRBJ1-2|13
CSARGQSNYGYTF
TGCAGTGCTAGAGGACAGTCTAACTATGGCTACACCTTC
>NA|TRBV6-1|NA|TRBJ2-5|13
CASLKGQKETQYF
TGTGCCAGCTTGAAGGGCCAGAAAGAGACCCAGTACTTC
>NA|TRBV28|TRBD2|TRBJ2-4|19
CASSFAGDSSGRAWDIQYF
TGTGCCAGCAGTTTTGCGGGGGATAGTAGCGGGAGAGCGTGGGACATTCAGTACTTC
>few|TRBV28|NA|TRBJ1-4|15
CASSPRLKSNEKLFF
TGTGCCAGCAGTCCCCGTCTCAAGTCTAACGAAAAACTGTTTTTT
>NA|TRBV6-2/TRBV6-3|NA|TRBJ2-5|14
CASSLGHYQETQYF
TGTGCCAGCAGTCTGGGGCATTACCAAGAGACCCAGTACTTC
>few|TRBV6-2/TRBV6-3|TRBD2|TRBJ2-1|16
CASSPPVAGNLDEQFF
TGTGCCAGCAGCCCTCCCGTAGCGGGCAACCTTGATGAGCAGTTCTTC
>once|TRBV12-3/TRBV12-4|TRBD2|TRBJ2-2|15
CASALAGENTGELFF
TGTGCCAGCGCCCTAGCGGGAGAGAACACCGGGGAGCTGTTTTTT
>NA|TRBV7-2|NA|TRBJ2-2|15
CASSSGQFNTGELFF
TGTGCCAGCAGCAGTGGACAGTTTAACACCGGGGAGCTGTTTTTT
>few|TRBV19|NA|TRBJ1-2|12
CASSFGVYGYTF
TGTGCCAGTAGTTTCGGTGTCTATGGCTACACCTTC
>NA|TRBV7-9|NA|TRBJ2-1|13
CASSMDTNNEQFF
TGTGCCAGCAGCATGGACACCAACAATGAGCAGTTCTTC
>NA|TRBV7-9|NA|TRBJ1-6|16
CASSPLGGQENSPLHF
TGTGCCAGCAGCCCCCTCGGGGGGCAAGAAAATTCACCCCTCCACTTT
>NA|TRBV5-6|TRBD1|TRBJ1-2|14
CASSFTGGFHGYTF
TGTGCCAGCAGTTTCACAGGGGGCTTTCATGGCTACACCTTC
>NA|TRBV15|TRBD1|TRBJ2-7|15
CATSRDLTGGTEQYF
TGTGCCACCAGCAGAGATTTGACAGGGGGCACCGAGCAGTACTTC
>NA|TRBV4-1|TRBD2|TRBJ2-7|14
CASSQVAGGAEQYF
TGTGCCAGCAGCCAAGTAGCGGGAGGAGCCGAGCAGTACTTC
>NA|TRBV12-3/TRBV12-4|TRBD1|TRBJ2-1|15
CASSPLTGGYNEQFF
TGTGCCAGCAGCCCGTTAACAGGGGGCTACAATGAGCAGTTCTTC
>few|TRBV6-2/TRBV6-3|NA|TRBJ1-2|15
CASSYGRGGNYGYTF
TGTGCCAGCAGTTACGGTAGGGGAGGCAACTATGGCTACACCTTC
>NA|TRBV7-2|TRBD2|TRBJ2-7|14
CASSLASGRPEQYF
TGTGCCAGCAGCTTAGCTAGCGGGAGACCCGAGCAGTACTTC
>NA|TRBV4-1|NA|TRBJ1-1|11
CASSQGQRAFF
TGCGCCAGCAGCCAAGGACAGAGGGCTTTCTTT
>NA|TRBV7-9|TRBD1|TRBJ1-1|16
CASSSGQGHMNTEAFF
TGTGCCAGCAGCTCCGGACAGGGCCACATGAACACTGAAGCTTTCTTT
>few|TRBV7-2|NA|TRBJ2-1|16
CASSGIRAQGRNEQFF
TGTGCCAGCAGCGGTATTAGAGCTCAGGGGAGGAATGAGCAGTTCTTC
>NA|TRBV27|NA|TRBJ2-4|16
CASSAPLGQYKNIQYF
TGTGCCAGCAGTGCACCCCTGGGCCAATACAAAAACATTCAGTACTTC
>many|TRBV7-9|NA|TRBJ1-3|12
CATRGNGNTIYF
TGTGCCACTCGGGGTAACGGAAACACCATATATTTT
>NA|TRBV20-1|NA|TRBJ1-6|12
CSASEGISPLHF
TGCAGTGCTAGCGAGGGAATTTCACCCCTCCACTTT
>NA|TRBV7-2|TRBD2|TRBJ2-1|18
CASSPYGASGSSYNEQFF
TGTGCCAGCAGCCCATACGGGGCTAGCGGGAGCTCCTACAATGAGCAGTTCTTC